Only a few counts were recorded for the clone carrying this TCR beta chain. Antigen: not known. Trimming at V came to 2 bases and at J to 0 bases, leaving 6 bases not matched to a gene. The CDR3 contains 18 residues. Germline V gene lookup returns CDR1 SGHKS and CDR2 YYEKEE (reference sequence). From the RT-PCR reads, TCRdb called clonotypes with MiXCR, one entry per CDR3 protein. This sample has 750,000 to 850,000 distinct CDR3 sequences, with about a fifth found just once. This record belongs to a study of response to subunit inactivated influenza vaccine. Study outcomes and limitations: It was suggested by the authors that few new T cells are recruited by each seasonal influenza vaccination.

The source is a middle-aged man who received an inactivated influenza vaccine. The chain recombines TRBV5-5 with TRBJ2-6, with TRBD1 matching 9 bases. The sample here was PBMCs from blood, taken 4 to 6 days after vaccination. CDR3 nucleotide sequence: TGTGCCAGCAGCTTATCCGGGACAGGGAGCTCTGGGGCCAACGTCCTGACTTTC. Translated: CASSLSGTGSSGANVLTF.